Sequencing of this T cell receptor beta chain was carried out in a study of technical replicates of blood from a few donors. Germline V CDR1 and CDR2: SEHNR, FQNEAQ (reference sequence). With 2 bases clipped from V and 3 bases from J, the junction kept 1 base outside the gene matches. The CDR3 sequence is 14 residues long. Sequenced by immunoSEQ multiplex PCR; TCRdb stores in-frame clones only, minus some. The sample comprises roughly 79,000 clones, around 91% of which are singletons, and roughly 0.4% rests with the top ten. Sequencing was carried out using T cells isolated from PBMCs. The TCR sequence derives from a human donor in good health. Some clones in this sample may be carry-over from other donors' samples. The V and J genes are TRBV7-9 and TRBJ2-5, with TRBD2 matching over 9 bases. The CDR3 nucleotides are TGTGCCAGCAGCTTACTAGCGGGGAAAGAGACCCAGTACTTC. It is translated as CASSLLAGKETQYF.